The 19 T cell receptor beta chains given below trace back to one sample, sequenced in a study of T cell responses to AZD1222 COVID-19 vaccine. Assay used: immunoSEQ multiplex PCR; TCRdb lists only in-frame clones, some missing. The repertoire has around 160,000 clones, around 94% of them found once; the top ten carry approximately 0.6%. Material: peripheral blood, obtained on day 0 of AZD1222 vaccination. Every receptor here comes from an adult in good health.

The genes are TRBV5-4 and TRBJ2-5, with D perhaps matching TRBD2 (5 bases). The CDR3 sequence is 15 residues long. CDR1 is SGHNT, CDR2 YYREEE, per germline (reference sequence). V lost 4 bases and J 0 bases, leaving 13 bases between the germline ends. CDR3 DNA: TGTGCCAGCAGCAAGCCCCTAGCTGACCAAGAGACCCAGTACTTC. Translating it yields CASSKPLADQETQYF. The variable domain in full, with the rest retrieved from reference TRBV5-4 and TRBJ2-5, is ETGVTQSPTHLIKTRGQQVTLRCSSQSGHNTVSWYQQALGQGPQFIFQYYREEENGRGNFPPRFSGLQFPNYSSELNVNALELDDSALYLCASSKPLADQETQYFGPGTRLLVL.

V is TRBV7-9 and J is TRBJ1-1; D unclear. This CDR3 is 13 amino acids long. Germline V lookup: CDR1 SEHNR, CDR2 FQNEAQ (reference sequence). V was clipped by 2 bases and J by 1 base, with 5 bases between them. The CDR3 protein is CASSLHPNTEAFF. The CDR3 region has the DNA TGTGCCAGCAGCTTACATCCGAACACTGAAGCTTTCTTT.

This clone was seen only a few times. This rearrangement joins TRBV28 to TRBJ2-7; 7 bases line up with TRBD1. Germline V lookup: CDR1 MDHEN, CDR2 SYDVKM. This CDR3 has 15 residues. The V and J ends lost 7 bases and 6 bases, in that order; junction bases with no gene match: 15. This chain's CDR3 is CASTPPARDRGEQYF. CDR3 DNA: TGTGCCAGCACTCCACCCGCTCGGGACAGAGGCGAGCAGTACTTC.

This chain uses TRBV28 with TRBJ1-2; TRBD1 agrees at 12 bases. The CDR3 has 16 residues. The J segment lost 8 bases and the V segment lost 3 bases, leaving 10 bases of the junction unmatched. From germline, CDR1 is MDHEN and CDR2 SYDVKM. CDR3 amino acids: CASSFPPGQGAAGYTF. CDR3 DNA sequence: TGTGCCAGCAGTTTCCCCCCGGGACAGGGGGCGGCAGGCTACACCTTC.

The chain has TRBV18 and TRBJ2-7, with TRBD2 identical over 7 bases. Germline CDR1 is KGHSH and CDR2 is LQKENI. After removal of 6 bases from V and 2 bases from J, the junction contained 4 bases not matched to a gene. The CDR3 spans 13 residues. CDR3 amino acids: CASSLRGAYEQYF. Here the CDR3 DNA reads TGTGCCAGCTCCCTCCGGGGGGCCTACGAGCAGTACTTC.

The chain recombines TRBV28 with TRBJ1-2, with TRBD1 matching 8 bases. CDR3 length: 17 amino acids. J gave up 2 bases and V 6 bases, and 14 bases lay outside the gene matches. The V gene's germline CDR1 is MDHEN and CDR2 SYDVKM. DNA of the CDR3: TGTGCCAGCAGCCCCGGGACAGGCATTAAGATGAACTATGGCTACACCTTC. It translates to CASSPGTGIKMNYGYTF.

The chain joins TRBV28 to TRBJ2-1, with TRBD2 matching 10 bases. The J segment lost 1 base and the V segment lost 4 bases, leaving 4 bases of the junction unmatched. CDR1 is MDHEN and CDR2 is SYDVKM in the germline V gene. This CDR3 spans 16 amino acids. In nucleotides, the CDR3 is TGTGCCAGCAGTTCCTCTAGCGGGGGATCCTACAATGAGCAGTTCTTC. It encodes CASSSSSGGSYNEQFF.

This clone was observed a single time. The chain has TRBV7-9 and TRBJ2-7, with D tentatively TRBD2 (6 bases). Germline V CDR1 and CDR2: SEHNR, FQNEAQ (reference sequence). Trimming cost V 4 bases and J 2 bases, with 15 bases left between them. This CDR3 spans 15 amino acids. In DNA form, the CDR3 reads TGTGCCAGCAGCTCGGACTACCCGAAGACCTACGAGCAGTACTTC. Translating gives CASSSDYPKTYEQYF.

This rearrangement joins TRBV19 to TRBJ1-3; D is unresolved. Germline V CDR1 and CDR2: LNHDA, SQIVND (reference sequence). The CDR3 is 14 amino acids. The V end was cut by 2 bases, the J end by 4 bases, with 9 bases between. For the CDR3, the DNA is TGTGCCAGTAGTATACTCCCGACGGGAAACACCATATATTTT. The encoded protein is CASSILPTGNTIYF.

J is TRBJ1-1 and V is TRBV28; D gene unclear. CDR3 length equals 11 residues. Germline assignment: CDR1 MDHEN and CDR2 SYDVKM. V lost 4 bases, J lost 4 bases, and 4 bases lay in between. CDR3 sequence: CASSWGTEAFF. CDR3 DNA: TGTGCCAGCAGTTGGGGCACTGAAGCTTTCTTT.

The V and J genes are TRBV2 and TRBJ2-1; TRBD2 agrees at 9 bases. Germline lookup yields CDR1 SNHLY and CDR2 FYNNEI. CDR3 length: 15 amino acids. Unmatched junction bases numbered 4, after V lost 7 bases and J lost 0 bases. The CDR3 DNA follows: TGTGCCAGCAACCTACTAGCGGGCTCCTACAATGAGCAGTTCTTC. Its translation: CASNLLAGSYNEQFF.

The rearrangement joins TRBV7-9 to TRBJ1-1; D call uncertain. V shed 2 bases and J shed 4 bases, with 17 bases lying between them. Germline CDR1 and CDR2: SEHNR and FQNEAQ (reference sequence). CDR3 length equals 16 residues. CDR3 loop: CASSLSPSGPSTEAFF. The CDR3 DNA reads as TGTGCCAGCAGCTTATCCCCCTCCGGTCCGAGCACTGAAGCTTTCTTT.

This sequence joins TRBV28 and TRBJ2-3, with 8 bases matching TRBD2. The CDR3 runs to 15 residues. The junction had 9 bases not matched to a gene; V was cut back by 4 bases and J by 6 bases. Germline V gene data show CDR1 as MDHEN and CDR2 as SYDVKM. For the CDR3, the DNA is TGTGCCAGCAGTTCCCGGACTAGCACGGGCGATACGCAGTATTTT. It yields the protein CASSSRTSTGDTQYF.

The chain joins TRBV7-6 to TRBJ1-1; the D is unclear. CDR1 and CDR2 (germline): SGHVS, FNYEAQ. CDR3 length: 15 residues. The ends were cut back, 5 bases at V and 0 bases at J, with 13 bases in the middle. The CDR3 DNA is TGTGCCAGCAGCCCCATGAGTCAGTTGAACACTGAAGCTTTCTTT. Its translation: CASSPMSQLNTEAFF.

This CDR3 reads CASSLGRLWGDTEAFF. CDR3 coding DNA: TGTGCCAGCAGCTTGGGGAGGTTGTGGGGGGATACTGAAGCTTTCTTT. This chain joins TRBV11-2 and TRBJ1-1; a weak D match, TRBD1 (5 bases). Germline lookup yields CDR1 SGHAT and CDR2 FQNNGV. The germline V and J ends were trimmed by 3 bases and 5 bases, with 19 bases remaining between them. CDR3 length: 16 residues.

The CDR3, as DNA: TGTGCCAGCAACCTCGGGCCCAGGTTCTACGAGCAGTACTTC. Translated, it gives CASNLGPRFYEQYF. The chain is built from TRBV6-5 and TRBJ2-7, with D uncertain. The CDR3 runs 14 residues. Trimming stripped 7 bases from V and 3 bases from J, with 16 bases between. Germline V gives CDR1 MNHEY, CDR2 SVGAGI.

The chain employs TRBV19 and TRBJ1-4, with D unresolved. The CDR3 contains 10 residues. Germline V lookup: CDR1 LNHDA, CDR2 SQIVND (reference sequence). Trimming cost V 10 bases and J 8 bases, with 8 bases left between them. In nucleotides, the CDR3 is TGTGCCATTCCGGTCGAAAAACTGTTTTTT. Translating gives CAIPVEKLFF.

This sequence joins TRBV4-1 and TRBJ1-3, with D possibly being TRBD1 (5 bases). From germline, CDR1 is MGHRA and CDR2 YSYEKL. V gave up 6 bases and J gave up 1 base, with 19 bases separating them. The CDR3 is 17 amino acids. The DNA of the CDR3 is TGCGCCAGCAGGCTCGCGGCGCAGGGTACTTCTGGAAACACCATATATTTT. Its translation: CASRLAAQGTSGNTIYF.

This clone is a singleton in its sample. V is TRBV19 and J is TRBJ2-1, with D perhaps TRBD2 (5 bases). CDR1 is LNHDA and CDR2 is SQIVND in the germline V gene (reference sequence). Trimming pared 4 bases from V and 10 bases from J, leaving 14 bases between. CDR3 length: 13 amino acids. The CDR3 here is CASSTKASWEQFF. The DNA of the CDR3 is TGTGCCAGTAGTACAAAAGCTAGCTGGGAGCAGTTCTTC.